This T cell receptor beta chain was recorded in a study of control samples from healthy donors and cancer patients. The table came from immunoSEQ multiplex PCR; TCRdb's copy has only in-frame clones and leaves some out. The repertoire consists of 210,000 or so clones, with roughly nine tenths occurring once and the leading ten covering approximately 2%. The CDR3 has 13 amino acids. Germline lookup yields CDR1 SGHRS and CDR2 YFSETQ. Deletions cut 0 bases from V and 3 bases from J, with 6 bases between. This chain joins TRBV5-1 and TRBJ1-1; D is undetermined. The receptor was derived from a man younger than 40 in good health. Sequences were obtained from blood. CDR3 sequence: CASSLGGDTEAFF. The CDR3 DNA is TGCGCCAGCAGCTTGGGGGGAGACACTGAAGCTTTCTTT.